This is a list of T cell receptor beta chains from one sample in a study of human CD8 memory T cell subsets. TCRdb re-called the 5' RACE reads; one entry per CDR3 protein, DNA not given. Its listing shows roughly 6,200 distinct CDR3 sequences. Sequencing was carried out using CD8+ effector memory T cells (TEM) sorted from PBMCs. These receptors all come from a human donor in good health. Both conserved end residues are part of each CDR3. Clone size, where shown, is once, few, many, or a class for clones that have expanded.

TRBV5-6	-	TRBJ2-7	CASSLGGDFYEQYF
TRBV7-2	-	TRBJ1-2	CASSLGTETNYGYTF
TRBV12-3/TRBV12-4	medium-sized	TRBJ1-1	CASSLGTEAFF
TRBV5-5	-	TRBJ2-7	CASSLDYGGPSYEQYF
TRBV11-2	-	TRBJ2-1	CASSFVAGDNEQFF
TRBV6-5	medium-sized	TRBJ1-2	CASSSPRAGAYGYTF
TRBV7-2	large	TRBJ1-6	CASSLFFDLREPLHF
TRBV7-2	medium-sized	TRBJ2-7	CASSLEVTGGYEQYF
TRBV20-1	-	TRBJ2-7	CSARAPGLPIYEQYF
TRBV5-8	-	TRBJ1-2	CASSEGRGYGYTF
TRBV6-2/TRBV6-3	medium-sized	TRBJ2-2	CASSYETNTGELFF
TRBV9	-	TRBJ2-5	CASSAEAGAAETQYF
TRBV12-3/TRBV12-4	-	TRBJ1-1	CASSLSLGQIMNTEAFF
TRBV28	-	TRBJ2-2	CASKGRRYTGELFF
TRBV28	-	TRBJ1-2	CASSLRTANYGYTF
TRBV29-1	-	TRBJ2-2	CSVSPRTGELFF
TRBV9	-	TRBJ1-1	CASSVTGLRRNTEAFF
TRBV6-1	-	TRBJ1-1	CASSSERGTGIPFF
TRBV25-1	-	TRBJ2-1	CASSELGQFSEQFF
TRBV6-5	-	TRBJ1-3	CASRNQGAGNTIYF
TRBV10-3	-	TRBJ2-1	CATAQGEGNEQFF
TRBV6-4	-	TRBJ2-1	CASSDSTGGDEQFF
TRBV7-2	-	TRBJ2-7	CASSSSQGYEQYF
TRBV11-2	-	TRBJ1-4	CASSLSAGATNEKLFF
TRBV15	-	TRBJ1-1	CATSRAAGRTEAFF
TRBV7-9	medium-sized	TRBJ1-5	CASTPLEGAWQPQHF
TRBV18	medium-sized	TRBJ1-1	CASSRTGFSDTEAFF
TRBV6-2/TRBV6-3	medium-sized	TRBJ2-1	CASSLLAEQYNEQFF
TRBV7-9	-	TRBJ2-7	CASSLAGQGTYEQYF
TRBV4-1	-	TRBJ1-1	CASSRSDRFTEAFF
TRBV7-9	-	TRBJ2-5	CASSLVPGIRKETQYF
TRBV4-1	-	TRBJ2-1	CASSPRGEDNEQFF
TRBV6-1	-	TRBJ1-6	CASSPGEYSPLHF
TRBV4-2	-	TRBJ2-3	CASSQGAHVGNTQYF
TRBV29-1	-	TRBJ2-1	CSVEEVGRLYNEQFF
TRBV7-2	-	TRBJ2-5	CASSLGPGQETQYF
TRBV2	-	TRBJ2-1	CASRVWASGRDPDDNEQFF
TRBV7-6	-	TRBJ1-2	CASSSGTNYGYTF
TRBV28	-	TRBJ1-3	CASSFQLSDFGNTIYF
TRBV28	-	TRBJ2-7	CASSDTGGGLLEQYF
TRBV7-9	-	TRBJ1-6	CASSFRVTNSPLHF
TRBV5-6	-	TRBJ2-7	CASSLAGQGFHEQYF
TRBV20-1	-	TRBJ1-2	CSARDLGVSVGYTF
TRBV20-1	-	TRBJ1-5	CSARAPAEPQHF
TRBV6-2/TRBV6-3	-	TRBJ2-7	CASSYSNAGQYEQYF
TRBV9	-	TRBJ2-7	CASSGTGNEQYF
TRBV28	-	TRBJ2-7	CASSLGYRAYEQYF
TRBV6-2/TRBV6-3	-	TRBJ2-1	CASARGSNVDEQFF
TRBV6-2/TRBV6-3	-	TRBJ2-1	CATGTGDYNEQFF
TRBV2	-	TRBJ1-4	CASSESQKLNEKLFF